This T cell receptor (beta chain) originates from a study of cytomegalovirus exposure and HLA in healthy donors. CDR1 and CDR2 (germline): SQVTM, ANQGSEA. Between the trimmed V and J ends, which lost 5 bases and 0 bases, there was a span of 8 bases. The length of the CDR3 is 12 residues. While the first cohort had around 700 subjects, the donors belonged to the separate validation cohort of 120 subjects. The assay was immunoSEQ multiplex PCR, and TCRdb's table has in-frame clones only and misses some. The sample shows 65,000 to 75,000 clones, nearly 96% of them seen only once. The V gene is TRBV29-1, the J gene TRBJ2-7; TRBD2 might be the D (6 bases). This clonotype was sampled from a woman aged 18 to 35 in good health and CMV-seropositive. Material: PBMCs. The DNA for the CDR3 is TGCAGCGTTTCTAGCGACTCCTACGAGCAGTACTTC. Amino acids: CSVSSDSYEQYF.